This T cell receptor beta chain was sequenced for a study of cytomegalovirus exposure and HLA in healthy donors. Overall study findings and caveats: In an earlier analysis, about 87% or about 30%: the productive usage of most TCR beta V segments. An analysis was carried out later, and it reportedly showed fewer N-insertions in an Asian-associated ancestry cluster than the approximately 700-donor mean.

CDR1 SGHRS and CDR2 YFSETQ come from the germline V gene. V dropped 4 bases and J dropped 4; count of bases not matched to a gene: 7. The CDR3 length is 14 residues. In regard to this clone: Its antigen remains unknown.

Primers for the PCR totalled 60 Vbeta and 13 Jbeta. Some clones are missing from TCRdb's copy, which holds only in-frame ones; the method was immunoSEQ multiplex PCR. Among just over 150,000 clones listed, 75% to 80% were seen once. The sequencing sample was made of PBMCs. The receptor was isolated from a woman aged 40-49 years in good health and CMV-seronegative. This chain uses TRBV5-1 with TRBJ2-7; 8 positions match TRBD1. CDR3 protein: CASSRWTGSYEQYF. CDR3 DNA sequence: TGCGCCAGCAGCCGATGGACAGGGTCGTACGAGCAGTACTTC.